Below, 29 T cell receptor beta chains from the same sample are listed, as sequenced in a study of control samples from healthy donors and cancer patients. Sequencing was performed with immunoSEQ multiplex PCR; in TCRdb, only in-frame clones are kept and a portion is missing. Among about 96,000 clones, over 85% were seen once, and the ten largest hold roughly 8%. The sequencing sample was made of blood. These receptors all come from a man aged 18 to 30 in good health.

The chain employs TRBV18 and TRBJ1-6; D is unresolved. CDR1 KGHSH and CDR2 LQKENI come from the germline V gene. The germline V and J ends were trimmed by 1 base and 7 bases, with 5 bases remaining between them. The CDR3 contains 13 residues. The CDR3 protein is CASSPLANSPLHF. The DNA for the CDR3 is TGTGCCAGCTCACCACTGGCGAATTCACCCCTCCACTTT.

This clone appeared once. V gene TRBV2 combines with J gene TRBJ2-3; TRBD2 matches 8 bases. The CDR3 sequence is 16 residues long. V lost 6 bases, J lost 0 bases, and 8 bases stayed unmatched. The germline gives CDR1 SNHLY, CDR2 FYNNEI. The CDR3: CASRRAGGISTDTQYF. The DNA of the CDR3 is TGTGCCAGCAGGAGGGCGGGGGGCATTAGCACAGATACGCAGTATTTT.

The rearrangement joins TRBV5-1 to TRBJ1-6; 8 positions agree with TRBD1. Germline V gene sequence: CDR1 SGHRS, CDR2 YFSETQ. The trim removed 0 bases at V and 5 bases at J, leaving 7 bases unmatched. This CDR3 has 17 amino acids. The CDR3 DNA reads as TGCGCCAGCAGCTTGGTAACAGGGGGTAACCATAATTCACCCCTCCACTTT. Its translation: CASSLVTGGNHNSPLHF.

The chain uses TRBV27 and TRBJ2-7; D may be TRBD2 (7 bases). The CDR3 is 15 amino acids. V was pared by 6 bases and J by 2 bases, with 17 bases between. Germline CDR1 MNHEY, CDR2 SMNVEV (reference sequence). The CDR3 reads CASSAGEGEAYEQYF. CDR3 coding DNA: TGTGCCAGCAGCGCTGGGGAGGGGGAAGCCTACGAGCAGTACTTC.

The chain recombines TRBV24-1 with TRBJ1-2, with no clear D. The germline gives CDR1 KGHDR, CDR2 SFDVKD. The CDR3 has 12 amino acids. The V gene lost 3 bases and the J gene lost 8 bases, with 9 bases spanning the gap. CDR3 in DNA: TGTGCCACCAGTGATCCGGTTTTCGGCTACACCTTC. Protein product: CATSDPVFGYTF.

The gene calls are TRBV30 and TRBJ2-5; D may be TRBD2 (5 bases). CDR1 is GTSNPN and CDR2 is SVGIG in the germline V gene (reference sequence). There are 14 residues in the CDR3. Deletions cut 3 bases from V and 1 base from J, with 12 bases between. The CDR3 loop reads CAWSLRAFQETQYF. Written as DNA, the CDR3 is TGTGCCTGGAGCTTGAGGGCCTTCCAAGAGACCCAGTACTTC.

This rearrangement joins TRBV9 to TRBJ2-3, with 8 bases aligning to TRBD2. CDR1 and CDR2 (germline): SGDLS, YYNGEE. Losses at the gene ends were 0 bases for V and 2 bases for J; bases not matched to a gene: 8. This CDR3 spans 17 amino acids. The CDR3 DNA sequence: TGTGCCAGCAGCGTAGACGGGAGGGCCAGAAACACAGATACGCAGTATTTT. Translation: CASSVDGRARNTDTQYF.

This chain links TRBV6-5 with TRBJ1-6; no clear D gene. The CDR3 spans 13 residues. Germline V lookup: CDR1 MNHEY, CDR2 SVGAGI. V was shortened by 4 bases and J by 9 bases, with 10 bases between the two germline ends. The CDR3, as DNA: TGTGCCAGCAGTTCCTTCCGTTTTTCACCCCTCCACTTT. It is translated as CASSSFRFSPLHF.

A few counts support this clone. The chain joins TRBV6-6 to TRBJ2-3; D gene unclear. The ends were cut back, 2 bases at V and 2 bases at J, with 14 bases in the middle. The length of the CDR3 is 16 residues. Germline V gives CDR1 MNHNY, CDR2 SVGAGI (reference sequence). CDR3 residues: CASSYGDTLFTDTQYF. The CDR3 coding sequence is TGTGCCAGCAGTTACGGAGACACACTCTTCACAGATACGCAGTATTTT.

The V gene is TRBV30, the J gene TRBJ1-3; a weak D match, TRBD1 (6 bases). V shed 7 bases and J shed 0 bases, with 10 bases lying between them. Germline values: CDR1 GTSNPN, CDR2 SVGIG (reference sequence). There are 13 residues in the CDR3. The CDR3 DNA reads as TGTGCCTCCGACAGGCACTCTGGAAACACCATATATTTT. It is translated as CASDRHSGNTIYF.

The CDR3 DNA reads TGCGCCAGCAGCCAAGGTCCCCGGGACTTTTCCTACGAGCAGTACTTC. It is translated as CASSQGPRDFSYEQYF. The gene calls are TRBV4-1 and TRBJ2-7; TRBD2 is a possible D gene (6 bases). V was shortened by 1 base and J by 1 base, with 14 bases between the two germline ends. In germline, CDR1 is MGHRA, CDR2 YSYEKL. The CDR3 loop spans 16 amino acids.

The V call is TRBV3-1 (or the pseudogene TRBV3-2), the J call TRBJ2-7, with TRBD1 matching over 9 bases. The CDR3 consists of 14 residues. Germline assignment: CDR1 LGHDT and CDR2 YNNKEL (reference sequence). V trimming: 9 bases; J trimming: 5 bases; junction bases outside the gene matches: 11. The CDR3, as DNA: TGTGCCAGAACAACGCCGGGACAGGGTAACGAGCAGTACTTC. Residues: CARTTPGQGNEQYF.

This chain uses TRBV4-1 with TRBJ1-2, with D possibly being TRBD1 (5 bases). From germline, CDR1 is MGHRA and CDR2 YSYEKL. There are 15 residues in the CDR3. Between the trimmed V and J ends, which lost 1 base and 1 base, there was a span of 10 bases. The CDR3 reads CASSQVETVNYGYTF. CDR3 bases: TGCGCCAGCAGCCAAGTAGAGACAGTTAACTATGGCTACACCTTC.

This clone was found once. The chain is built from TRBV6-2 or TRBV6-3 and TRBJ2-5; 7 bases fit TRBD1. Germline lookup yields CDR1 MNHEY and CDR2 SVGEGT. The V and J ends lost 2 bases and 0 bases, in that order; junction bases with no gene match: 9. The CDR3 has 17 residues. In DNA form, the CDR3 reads TGTGCCAGCAGTTACGCCGTCGATACAGGGGACCAAGAGACCCAGTACTTC. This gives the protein CASSYAVDTGDQETQYF.

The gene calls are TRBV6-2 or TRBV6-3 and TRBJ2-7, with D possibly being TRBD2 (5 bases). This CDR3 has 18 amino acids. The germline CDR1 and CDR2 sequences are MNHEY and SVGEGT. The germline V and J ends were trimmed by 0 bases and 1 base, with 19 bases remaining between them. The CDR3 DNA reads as TGTGCCAGCAGTTACTCGATTCCGGGAATGGTCCTGTCCTACGAGCAGTACTTC. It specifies CASSYSIPGMVLSYEQYF.

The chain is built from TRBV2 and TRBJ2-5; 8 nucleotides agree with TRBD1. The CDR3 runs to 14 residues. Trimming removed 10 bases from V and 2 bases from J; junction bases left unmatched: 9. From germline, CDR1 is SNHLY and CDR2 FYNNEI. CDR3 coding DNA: TGTGCCACCTCCCTCCACAGGGGGCAAGAGACCCAGTACTTC. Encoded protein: CATSLHRGQETQYF. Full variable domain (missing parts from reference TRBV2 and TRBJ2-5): EPEVTQTPSHQVTQMGQEVILRCVPISNHLYFYWYRQILGQKVEFLVSFYNNEISEKSEIFDDQFSVERPDGSNFTLKIRSTKLEDSAMYFCATSLHRGQETQYFGPGTRLLVL.

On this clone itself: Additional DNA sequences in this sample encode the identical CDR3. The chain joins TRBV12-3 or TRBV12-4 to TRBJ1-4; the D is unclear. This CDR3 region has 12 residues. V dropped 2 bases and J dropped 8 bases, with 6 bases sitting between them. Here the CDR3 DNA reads TGTGCCAGCAGTTTATTGGGGGAAAAACTGTTTTTT. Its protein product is CASSLLGEKLFF.

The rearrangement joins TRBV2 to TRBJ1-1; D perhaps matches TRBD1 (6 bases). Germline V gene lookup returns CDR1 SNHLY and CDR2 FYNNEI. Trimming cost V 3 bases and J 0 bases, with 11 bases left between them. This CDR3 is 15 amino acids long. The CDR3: CASSDVGGMNTEAFF. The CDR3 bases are TGTGCCAGCAGTGACGTGGGGGGCATGAACACTGAAGCTTTCTTT.

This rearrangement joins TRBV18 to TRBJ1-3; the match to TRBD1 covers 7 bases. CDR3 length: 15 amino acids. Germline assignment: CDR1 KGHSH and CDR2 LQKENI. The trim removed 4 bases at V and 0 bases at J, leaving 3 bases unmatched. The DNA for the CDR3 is TGTGCCAGCTCACAGACAGGGACCTCTGGAAACACCATATATTTT. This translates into CASSQTGTSGNTIYF.

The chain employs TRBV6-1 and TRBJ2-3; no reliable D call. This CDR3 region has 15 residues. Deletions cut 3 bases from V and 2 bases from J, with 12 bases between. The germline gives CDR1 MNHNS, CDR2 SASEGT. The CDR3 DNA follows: TGTGCCAGCAGTGATCCGGCTAGTTCCACAGATACGCAGTATTTT. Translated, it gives CASSDPASSTDTQYF.

In DNA form, the CDR3 reads TGTGCCAGCAGCGAGCGGGGGTCTACAGATACGCAGTATTTT. Encoded protein: CASSERGSTDTQYF. The chain combines TRBV9 with TRBJ2-3, with 8 bases aligning to TRBD2. The CDR3 is made up of 14 amino acids. With V trimmed by 3 bases and J by 3 bases, 3 bases remained unmatched. Germline CDR1 is SGDLS and CDR2 is YYNGEE.

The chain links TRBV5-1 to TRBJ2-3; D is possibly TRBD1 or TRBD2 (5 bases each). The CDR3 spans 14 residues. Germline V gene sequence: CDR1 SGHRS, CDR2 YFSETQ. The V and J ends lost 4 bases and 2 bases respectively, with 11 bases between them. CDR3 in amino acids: CASSQGRFTDTQYF. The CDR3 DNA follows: TGCGCCAGCAGCCAGGGACGGTTCACAGATACGCAGTATTTT.

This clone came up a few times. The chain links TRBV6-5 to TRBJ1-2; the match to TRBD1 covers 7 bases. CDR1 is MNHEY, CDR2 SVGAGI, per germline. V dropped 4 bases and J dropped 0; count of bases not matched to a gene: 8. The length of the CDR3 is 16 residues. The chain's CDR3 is CASSSYRDSTNYGYTF. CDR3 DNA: TGTGCCAGCAGTTCCTACCGGGACAGCACTAACTATGGCTACACCTTC.

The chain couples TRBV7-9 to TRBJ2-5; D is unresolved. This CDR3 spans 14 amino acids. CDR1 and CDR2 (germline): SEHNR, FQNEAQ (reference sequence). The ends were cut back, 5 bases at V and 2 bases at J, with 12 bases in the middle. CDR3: CASSERQGQETQYF. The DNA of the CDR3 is TGTGCCAGCAGCGAGCGACAAGGGCAAGAGACCCAGTACTTC.

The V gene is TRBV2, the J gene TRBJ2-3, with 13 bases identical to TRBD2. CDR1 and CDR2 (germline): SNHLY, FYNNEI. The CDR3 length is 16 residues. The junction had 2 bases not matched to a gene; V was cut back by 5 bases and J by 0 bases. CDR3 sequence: CASSRLAGGSTDTQYF. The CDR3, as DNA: TGTGCCAGCAGTAGACTAGCGGGGGGAAGCACAGATACGCAGTATTTT.

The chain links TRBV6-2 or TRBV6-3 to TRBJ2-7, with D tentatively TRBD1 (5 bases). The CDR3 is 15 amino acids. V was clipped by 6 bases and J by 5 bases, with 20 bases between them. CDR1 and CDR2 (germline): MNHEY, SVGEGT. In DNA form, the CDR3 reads TGTGCCAGCAGCACGGACACACTCCGCAGGAACGAGCAGTACTTC. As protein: CASSTDTLRRNEQYF.

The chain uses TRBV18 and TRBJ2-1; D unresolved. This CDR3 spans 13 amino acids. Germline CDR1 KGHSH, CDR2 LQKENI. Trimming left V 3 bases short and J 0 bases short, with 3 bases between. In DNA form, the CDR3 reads TGTGCCAGCTCACCGCTCTCCTACAATGAGCAGTTCTTC. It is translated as CASSPLSYNEQFF.

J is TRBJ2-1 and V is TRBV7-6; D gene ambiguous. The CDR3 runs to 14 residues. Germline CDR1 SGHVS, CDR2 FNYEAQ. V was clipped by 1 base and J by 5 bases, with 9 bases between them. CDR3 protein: CASSLGGLNNEQFF. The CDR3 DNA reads TGTGCCAGCAGCTTAGGGGGTTTAAACAATGAGCAGTTCTTC.

The CDR3 nucleotides are TGTGCCAGCAGTTTATCAGCCAATTCACCCCTCCACTTT. Its protein product is CASSLSANSPLHF. The J gene is TRBJ1-6, the V gene TRBV27, with D uncertain. The CDR3 extends over 13 amino acids. Trimming stripped 0 bases from V and 7 bases from J, with 4 bases between. Germline CDR1 reads MNHEY; CDR2 reads SMNVEV (reference sequence).